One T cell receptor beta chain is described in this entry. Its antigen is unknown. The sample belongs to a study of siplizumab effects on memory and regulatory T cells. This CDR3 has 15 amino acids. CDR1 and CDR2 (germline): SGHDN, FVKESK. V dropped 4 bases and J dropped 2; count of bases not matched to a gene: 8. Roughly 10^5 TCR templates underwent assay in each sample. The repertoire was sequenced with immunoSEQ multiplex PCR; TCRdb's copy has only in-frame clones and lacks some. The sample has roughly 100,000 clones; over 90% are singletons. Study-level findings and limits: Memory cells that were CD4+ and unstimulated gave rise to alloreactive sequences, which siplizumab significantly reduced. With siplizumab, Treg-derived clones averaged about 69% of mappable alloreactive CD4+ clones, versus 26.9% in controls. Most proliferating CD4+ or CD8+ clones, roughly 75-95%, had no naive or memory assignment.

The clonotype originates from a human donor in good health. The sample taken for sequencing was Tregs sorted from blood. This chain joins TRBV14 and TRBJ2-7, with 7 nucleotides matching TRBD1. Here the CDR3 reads CASSRSTGLTYEQYF. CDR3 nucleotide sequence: TGTGCCAGCAGCCGCTCGACAGGGCTGACCTACGAGCAGTACTTC.